The entry that follows covers one TCR beta chain sequence. Its specificity is unknown. Sample time point: cycle 4 day 1 (C4D1), after more than five weeks of nivolumab. No patient escaped relapse after autologous stem cell transplantation, and brentuximab vedotin exposure varied. Negative selection with magnetic separation was used to purify CD4+ T cells from thawed PBMCs. The patients, who had relapsed/refractory classical Hodgkin lymphoma, achieved best responses of complete response, partial response or progressive disease. Profiling relied on immunoSEQ multiplex PCR, and the TCRdb table lists in-frame clones only, not all of them. The data hold around 25,000 clones, with 85% to 90% observed a single time. The entry originates in a study of PD-1 blockade in classical Hodgkin lymphoma. Study-level information: Patients were infused with nivolumab 3 mg/kg every 2 weeks.

CDR1 and CDR2 from the germline V gene are SGHRS and YFSETQ. V was pared by 5 bases and J by 7 bases, with 10 bases of the junction left unmatched. CDR3 length: 14 amino acids. Study-wide points: TCR diversity rose significantly by C4D1 in CD4+ but not CD8+ cells. Why the repertoires differ is still unclear, perhaps disease activity or prior therapy.

This rearrangement joins TRBV5-1 to TRBJ1-1, with 8 bases lining up with TRBD1. The input for sequencing was CD4+ T cells from blood, taken before the fourth cycle of nivolumab. The TCR originated in a human donor with classical Hodgkin lymphoma. CDR3 nucleotide sequence: TGCGCCAGCAGGTACGGACAGGGTCCAGGTGAAGCTTTCTTT. It is translated as CASRYGQGPGEAFF.